This is a list of T cell receptor beta chains from one sample in a study of cytomegalovirus exposure and HLA in healthy donors. Assay: immunoSEQ multiplex PCR; the TCRdb copy retains only in-frame clones and omits some. The sample shows some 95,000 clones, 55% to 75% of them seen only once. Sequences were obtained from PBMCs. These TCRs come from a woman aged 18 to 35 in good health and CMV-seropositive. The CDR3 runs from the conserved cysteine through the conserved F or W. A D gene is named only where the DNA matches it firmly. Clone size is stated in some rows and not others, as once, few, many or a class when expanded.

v_gene,abundance,len,d_gene,j_gene,CDR3aa,CDR3nt
TRBV7-3,NA,15,NA,TRBJ2-5,CASSSSPGRGETQYF,TGTGCCAGCAGCTCCAGTCCAGGGCGGGGAGAGACCCAGTACTTC
TRBV7-8,once,13,NA,TRBJ2-7,CASSFDSRDEQYF,TGTGCCAGCAGTTTTGACTCTCGGGACGAGCAGTACTTC
TRBV4-3,NA,17,TRBD2,TRBJ2-2,CASSQARLAGGTGELFF,TGCGCCAGCAGCCAGGCCCGACTAGCGGGGGGTACAGGGGAGCTGTTTTTT
TRBV29-1,NA,15,TRBD2,TRBJ2-5,CSVGTSGGSMETQYF,TGCAGCGTTGGGACTAGCGGGGGTTCCATGGAGACCCAGTACTTC
TRBV9,NA,15,NA,TRBJ1-4,CASSEGSAAVKKLFF,TGTGCCAGCAGCGAAGGGAGTGCGGCGGTGAAAAAACTGTTTTTT
TRBV7-8,NA,15,TRBD2,TRBJ2-5,CASSSIAGGPSKQYF,TGTGCCAGCAGCTCCATAGCGGGAGGGCCTAGTAAGCAGTACTTC
TRBV5-1,NA,14,TRBD1,TRBJ1-1,CASSPNRGVGEAFF,TGCGCCAGCAGCCCGAACAGGGGGGTAGGTGAAGCTTTCTTT
TRBV7-2,NA,14,NA,TRBJ1-5,CASSSSSRNQPQHF,TGTGCCAGCAGCTCCTCCTCCAGGAATCAGCCCCAGCATTTT
TRBV5-6,NA,15,TRBD1,TRBJ2-3,CASSGRGRATDTQYF,TGTGCCAGCAGCGGCAGGGGGCGCGCGACAGATACGCAGTATTTT
TRBV11-1,once,12,NA,TRBJ2-7,CASSRTVYEQYF,TGTGCCAGCAGCCGGACAGTCTACGAGCAGTACTTC
TRBV19,NA,14,NA,TRBJ1-4,CASSMGRTNEKLFF,TGTGCCAGTAGTATGGGCCGGACTAATGAAAAACTGTTTTTT
TRBV27,NA,13,NA,TRBJ1-1,CASSLQANTEAFF,TGTGCCAGCAGTTTGCAGGCGAACACTGAAGCTTTCTTT
TRBV6-5,once,14,TRBD1,TRBJ1-1,CASSYNRGGTEAFF,TGTGCCAGCAGTTACAACAGGGGGGGCACTGAAGCTTTCTTT
TRBV19,NA,15,NA,TRBJ2-1,CASREDRSSYNEQFF,TGTGCCAGTAGGGAAGACCGGAGCTCCTACAATGAGCAGTTCTTC
TRBV29-1,NA,14,TRBD2,TRBJ2-7,CSVEGGGLFYEQYF,TGCAGCGTTGAAGGCGGGGGACTCTTCTACGAGCAGTACTTC
TRBV4-3,NA,15,TRBD1,TRBJ2-6,CASSQGQGGANVLTF,TGCGCCAGCAGCCAAGGACAGGGTGGGGCCAACGTCCTGACTTTC
TRBV6-6,NA,15,TRBD1,TRBJ2-2,CASSYAGGDTGELFF,TGTGCCAGCAGTTACGCAGGGGGCGACACCGGGGAGCTGTTTTTT
TRBV7-2,few,13,TRBD1,TRBJ1-2,CASVQGAIYGYTF,TGTGCCAGCGTCCAGGGGGCTATCTATGGCTACACCTTC
TRBV7-2,NA,15,NA,TRBJ2-5,CASSLGGGNQETQYF,TGTGCCAGCAGCTTAGGAGGAGGTAACCAAGAGACCCAGTACTTC